The present T cell receptor beta chain was sequenced within a study of regulatory and conventional T cells in RAG deficiency. Study observations and caveats: Shannon entropy fell and Simpson indices rose in RAG-deficient patients. Omenn patients showed >85% Treg-Tconv overlap and shorter CDR3 lengths. In Omenn syndrome, sorted "Tregs" may be peripherally activated cells.

The V segment lost 10 bases and the J segment 5 bases; nucleotides outside the gene matches: 9. The length of the CDR3 is 14 residues. The germline V gene encodes CDR1 LNHDA and CDR2 SQIVND (reference sequence). Remarks on this clone: Its specificity is not known.

Some clones are missing from TCRdb's copy, which holds only in-frame ones; the method was immunoSEQ multiplex PCR. The sample records tens of thousands of clones, 96% being singletons. Blood CD4+ CD25-low CD127-high conventional T cells supplied the genomic DNA template. The same specimen was also included in a second study, on regulatory T cells. As reported in that work: The primer mix had 52 TRBV and 13 TRBJ primers.

The receptor's source is a human donor in good health. The genes are TRBV19 and TRBJ2-1; TRBD1 agrees at 9 bases. Input material: CD25- CD4+ T cells sorted from blood. The CDR3 nucleotides are TGTGCCACTACCAGGGACAGGGTGGACAATGAGCAGTTCTTC. Its protein is CATTRDRVDNEQFF. Combining the CDR3 with reference TRBV19 and TRBJ2-1 gives the whole variable domain DGGITQSPKYLFRKEGQNVTLSCEQNLNHDAMYWYRQDPGQGLRLIYYSQIVNDFQKGDIAEGYSVSREKKESFPLTVTSAQKNPTAFYLCATTRDRVDNEQFFGPGTRLTVL.